This T cell receptor beta chain was sequenced in a study of T-cell memory formation after mild COVID-19. Via MiXCR, TCRdb re-called the 5' RACE reads, giving one row per CDR3 protein. The data hold approximately 40,000 distinct CDR3 sequences, with over 10% observed a single time. Study-wide results and limits: The study detected some responding clones in pre-infection memory, suggesting cross-reactive memory joined. Later expanders leaned CD4+, whereas day 15 to 85 contracting clones were balanced CD4/CD8. Clones from the second wave (peaking day 37) had unconfirmed SARS-CoV-2 specificity.

This clonotype was counted ten times or more. What it binds is not known. V lost 1 base and J lost 2, with 22 bases in between. This CDR3 region has 18 residues. Per germline, CDR1 DFQATT and CDR2 SNEGSKA (reference sequence). Sequencing was done on a sample of PBMCs or a T cell subset sorted from them (not recorded which). The V and J genes are TRBV20-1 and TRBJ2-3; no reliable D call. The source is a man aged 18-30 years who had mild COVID-19 (a few samples of this study predate the infection). Cell type and time point are not known. The CDR3 coding sequence is TGCAGTGCTAGAGCTCTAGAAGTGAGCGTCTATCCCACAGATACGCAGTATTTT. Amino acid sequence: CSARALEVSVYPTDTQYF.